The 30 T cell receptor beta chains given below trace back to one sample, sequenced in a study of control samples from healthy donors and cancer patients. Sequenced by immunoSEQ multiplex PCR; TCRdb stores in-frame clones only, minus some. This sample has some 120,000 clones, with just over 90% found just once. The sequencing sample was made of PBMCs. Receptor source: a man over 45 with head and neck cancer.

This clone was picked up a small number of times. This chain links TRBV2 with TRBJ1-5; D unclear. Germline loops: CDR1 SNHLY, CDR2 FYNNEI. The CDR3 contains 13 residues. With 7 bases removed from V and 1 base from J, the gap between germline ends came to 8 bases. The CDR3 DNA reads as TGTGCCAGCATGGCCACGAGCAATCAGCCCCAGCATTTT. Its protein is CASMATSNQPQHF.

This chain uses TRBV12-2 with TRBJ1-6; TRBD1 reflects the table's D call only, with no check against the DNA. TRBV12-2 is designated a pseudogene. The CDR3 extends over 17 amino acids. CDR3 DNA sequence: TGTGCAAGTCGGCTTCTTGGCTTGGACAGGGGGCCTTCACCCCTCCACTTT. Translating it yields CASRLLGLDRGPSPLHF.

The chain has TRBV7-2 and TRBJ2-1; D unclear. Germline V gene sequence: CDR1 SGHTA, CDR2 FQGNSA. The germline V and J ends were trimmed by 1 base and 2 bases, with 3 bases remaining between them. The CDR3 has 13 residues. Written as DNA, the CDR3 is TGTGCCAGCAGCTTAGTAACCTACAATGAGCAGTTCTTC. This translates into CASSLVTYNEQFF.

Only one count was recorded for this clone. The rearrangement links TRBV12-3 or TRBV12-4 to TRBJ2-5, with D uncertain. V was trimmed by 3 bases and J by 3 bases, leaving 8 bases between them. The CDR3 has 13 amino acids. DNA of the CDR3: TGTGCCAGCAGTTTGGAGTGGGAAGAGACCCAGTACTTC. It is translated as CASSLEWEETQYF.

The chain carries TRBV5-1 and TRBJ2-3, with 7 positions matching TRBD1. J was trimmed by 2 bases and V by 2 bases; bases with no gene match: 2. The CDR3 totals 14 residues. Germline lookup yields CDR1 SGHRS and CDR2 YFSETQ. The CDR3 reads CASSFGTDTDTQYF. CDR3 in DNA: TGCGCCAGCAGCTTCGGGACAGACACAGATACGCAGTATTTT.

The chain uses TRBV5-5 and TRBJ1-4; 10 bases fit TRBD1. CDR1 is SGHKS, CDR2 YYEKEE, per germline (reference sequence). Losses at the gene ends were 3 bases for V and 7 bases for J; bases not matched to a gene: 0. The length of the CDR3 is 13 residues. The CDR3 DNA is TGTGCCAGCAGCTGGGACAGGGGTGAAAAACTGTTTTTT. Protein sequence: CASSWDRGEKLFF.

In this sample, this clone turned up once. The chain has TRBV5-1 and TRBJ1-1; 9 nucleotides align to TRBD1. The CDR3 has 14 residues. Germline trimming cut 2 bases from V and 5 bases from J; bases unmatched to any gene: 4. The germline gives CDR1 SGHRS, CDR2 YFSETQ. The CDR3 region is CASSLRGQGTEAFF. The CDR3 DNA reads TGCGCCAGCAGCTTACGTGGACAGGGGACTGAAGCTTTCTTT.

This chain connects TRBV5-1 to TRBJ2-7, with a tentative D call TRBD2 (5 bases). Trimming removed 0 bases from V and 7 bases from J, with 14 bases in between. CDR3 length: 14 residues. Germline V gene sequence: CDR1 SGHRS, CDR2 YFSETQ. The CDR3 bases are TGCGCCAGCAGCTTGGCCGGGATCCTCCCTGAGCAGTACTTC. It specifies CASSLAGILPEQYF.

This clone has a single count. The rearrangement joins TRBV5-6 to TRBJ2-3; D is unresolved. CDR3 length: 15 amino acids. Trimming removed 0 bases at V and 3 bases at J, with 11 bases between. The V gene's germline CDR1 is SGHDT and CDR2 YYEEEE. CDR3 nucleotide sequence: TGTGCCAGCAGCTTGGCCAGGTACAAGACAGATACGCAGTATTTT. Translated: CASSLARYKTDTQYF.

This chain's CDR3 is CASSSHTGGNTEAFF. The CDR3 DNA follows: TGTGCCAGCAGTTCCCACACAGGGGGGAACACTGAAGCTTTCTTT. V gene TRBV28 combines with J gene TRBJ1-1; 8 bases fit TRBD1. The V gene's germline CDR1 is MDHEN and CDR2 SYDVKM. The V and J ends lost 4 bases and 1 base, in that order; junction bases with no gene match: 5. The CDR3 is 15 residues long.

The chain recombines TRBV19 with TRBJ2-7; D is possibly TRBD2 (5 bases). Germline assignment: CDR1 LNHDA and CDR2 SQIVND (reference sequence). V was trimmed by 3 bases and J by 6 bases, leaving 21 bases between them. The CDR3 is 16 residues long. The CDR3: CASSISTTRTLTEQYF. The DNA of the CDR3 is TGTGCCAGTAGTATTTCTACTACTAGGACTTTAACCGAGCAGTACTTC.

In this sample, this clone turned up a few times. The rearrangement links TRBV10-2 to TRBJ2-5; D could derive from TRBD1 or TRBD2 (5 bases each). With 5 bases removed from V and 2 bases from J, the gap between germline ends came to 12 bases. From germline, CDR1 is WSHSY and CDR2 SAAADI. This CDR3 contains 14 residues. The CDR3 nucleotides are TGCGCCAGCAGTCCGGGACCCTCGCAAGAGACCCAGTACTTC. It codes for CASSPGPSQETQYF.

The rearrangement links TRBV7-6 to TRBJ2-2, with D unclear. Per the germline V gene, CDR1 is SGHVS and CDR2 is FNYEAQ. V lost 2 bases and J lost 6, with 7 bases in between. CDR3 length: 13 amino acids. CDR3 DNA: TGTGCCAGCAGCTTAAGTGGGGCCGGGGAGCTGTTTTTT. It codes for CASSLSGAGELFF.

The chain links TRBV3-1 (or the pseudogene TRBV3-2) to TRBJ2-3, with TRBD2 matching 10 bases. CDR1 LGHDT and CDR2 YNNKEL come from the germline V gene (reference sequence). The CDR3 extends over 20 amino acids. With V trimmed by 4 bases and J by 3 bases, 19 bases remained unmatched. The chain's CDR3 is CASSRFSLGERGGRTDTQYF. As DNA, the CDR3 is TGTGCCAGCAGCCGATTCTCCCTAGGTGAGCGGGGGGGCAGGACAGATACGCAGTATTTT.

This sequence joins TRBV25-1 and TRBJ2-7; D perhaps matches TRBD1 (5 bases). Germline V gene lookup returns CDR1 MGHDK and CDR2 SYGVNS. The germline V and J ends were trimmed by 3 bases and 6 bases, with 27 bases remaining between them. CDR3 size: 18 residues. The CDR3 DNA reads TGTGCCAGCAGTGATGGTGGACGCCAAGTAGGGGTACGCGGCGAGCAGTACTTC. This sequence encodes CASSDGGRQVGVRGEQYF.

J is TRBJ1-5 and V is TRBV6-5; unclear D gene. The ends were cut back, 5 bases at V and 3 bases at J, with 8 bases in the middle. CDR1 is MNHEY and CDR2 is SVGAGI in the germline V gene. The CDR3 is 13 residues long. CDR3: CASSTIPNQPQHF. CDR3 DNA: TGTGCCAGCAGTACAATCCCCAATCAGCCCCAGCATTTT.

This clone was recorded once. Here the CDR3 reads CASSLASGPTEKLFF. The CDR3 DNA is TGTGCCAGCAGCTTAGCAAGTGGACCTACTGAAAAACTGTTTTTT. The chain links TRBV7-2 to TRBJ1-4; the D is unclear. V lost 0 bases, J lost 7 bases, and 12 bases lay in between. Germline lookup yields CDR1 SGHTA and CDR2 FQGNSA. The CDR3 extends over 15 amino acids.

This chain connects TRBV7-2 to TRBJ2-2, with 10 bases matching TRBD2. The germline V gene encodes CDR1 SGHTA and CDR2 FQGNSA. This CDR3 region has 17 residues. J was trimmed by 8 bases and V by 2 bases; bases with no gene match: 11. The CDR3 region has the DNA TGTGCCAGCAGCTTAATTCGGCTAGCGGGGGTCTCTGGGGAGCTGTTTTTT. The encoded protein is CASSLIRLAGVSGELFF.

This chain joins TRBV6-5 and TRBJ2-7; 8 positions agree with TRBD2. V dropped 7 bases and J dropped 6; count of bases not matched to a gene: 14. The CDR3 has 15 residues. Germline assignment: CDR1 MNHEY and CDR2 SVGAGI. The CDR3 DNA reads as TGTGCCAGCACCCTACGCGGGGGGTCCGGCGGCGAGCAGTACTTC. The encoded protein is CASTLRGGSGGEQYF.

CDR3 coding DNA: TGTGCCAGCAGCGGTCAAGGAGGGGGAGAGACCCAGTACTTC. It encodes CASSGQGGGETQYF. V usage is TRBV9 and J usage is TRBJ2-5; D may be TRBD1 or TRBD2 (6 bases each). Germline assignment: CDR1 SGDLS and CDR2 YYNGEE. The V and J ends lost 3 bases and 4 bases respectively, with 13 bases between them. The CDR3 covers 14 residues.

The V call is TRBV5-5, the J call TRBJ1-2; 12 bases are a match to TRBD1. Germline loops: CDR1 SGHKS, CDR2 YYEKEE (reference sequence). V shed 4 bases, J shed 7 bases, and the junction held 8 bases outside the gene matches. The CDR3 is 15 residues long. The CDR3 loop reads CASSPMGDRGLGYTF. The CDR3 DNA sequence: TGTGCCAGCAGCCCGATGGGGGACAGGGGGCTTGGCTACACCTTC.

The gene calls are TRBV2 and TRBJ1-5; a weak D match, TRBD1 (5 bases). Trimming took off 6 bases at V and 2 bases at J, with 14 bases between the two ends. Germline lookup yields CDR1 SNHLY and CDR2 FYNNEI. The length of the CDR3 is 15 residues. The DNA for the CDR3 is TGTGCCAGCAGATCAGGGAAGGTCGGCAATCAGCCCCAGCATTTT. Translated, it gives CASRSGKVGNQPQHF.

The J gene is TRBJ1-1, the V gene TRBV7-9; 9 bases are a match to TRBD1. Germline V gene data show CDR1 as SEHNR and CDR2 as FQNEAQ (reference sequence). Unmatched junction bases numbered 8, after V lost 5 bases and J lost 1 base. CDR3 size: 16 residues. In nucleotides, the CDR3 is TGTGCCAGCAGCCAGACCGGGACAGGGACGAACACTGAAGCTTTCTTT. Residues: CASSQTGTGTNTEAFF. The full variable domain, with the rest looked up from reference TRBV7-9 and TRBJ1-1, is DTGVSQNPRHKITKRGQNVTFRCDPISEHNRLYWYRQTLGQGPEFLTYFQNEAQLEKSRLLSDRFSAERPKGSFSTLEIQRTEQGDSAMYLCASSQTGTGTNTEAFFGQGTRLTVV.

The V and J genes are TRBV19 and TRBJ2-4; D not resolved. V was pared by 5 bases and J by 0 bases, with 11 bases between. This CDR3 spans 15 amino acids. Germline V gene sequence: CDR1 LNHDA, CDR2 SQIVND (reference sequence). CDR3 bases: TGTGCCAGTAGTGACACAGCTGGAGCCAAAAACATTCAGTACTTC. It codes for CASSDTAGAKNIQYF.

For this clone: Other DNA sequences in the sample encode the same CDR3. The CDR3 loop reads CASSLGSNTEAFF. The CDR3 DNA sequence: TGTGCCAGCAGCTTGGGCAGTAACACTGAAGCTTTCTTT. This chain joins TRBV7-3 and TRBJ1-1, with D hard to call. V gave up 3 bases and J gave up 2 bases, with 7 bases separating them. Germline CDR1 is SGHTA and CDR2 is FQGTGA. The CDR3 has 13 residues.

V gene TRBV6-5 combines with J gene TRBJ1-2; TRBD1 aligns across 9 bases. The CDR3 runs 16 residues. The J segment lost 0 bases and the V segment lost 4 bases, leaving 6 bases of the junction unmatched. In germline, CDR1 is MNHEY, CDR2 SVGAGI. The CDR3 sequence: CASSLTGGRPNYGYTF. In DNA, the CDR3 is TGTGCCAGCAGTTTGACAGGGGGACGACCTAACTATGGCTACACCTTC.

The V call is TRBV5-1, the J call TRBJ1-1, with a possible D match to TRBD1 (5 bases). The CDR3 runs to 15 residues. The germline gives CDR1 SGHRS, CDR2 YFSETQ. V was cut by 0 bases and J by 4 bases, with 13 bases left in between. The CDR3 sequence is CASSLEAGSFTEAFF. CDR3 in DNA: TGCGCCAGCAGCTTGGAGGCAGGGTCCTTCACTGAAGCTTTCTTT.

The J gene is TRBJ1-1, the V gene TRBV20-1; TRBD1 is a possible D gene (5 bases). The CDR3 contains 14 residues. Germline assignment: CDR1 DFQATT and CDR2 SNEGSKA (reference sequence). V lost 3 bases and J lost 2, with 13 bases in between. CDR3 in DNA: TGCAGTGCTAGTATGGATGGGGGAAACACTGAAGCTTTCTTT. Translating it yields CSASMDGGNTEAFF.

The CDR3 DNA follows: TGTGCCAGCAGACCGCGGGGGCGCAGCTCCTACGAGCAGTACTTC. Translation gives CASRPRGRSSYEQYF. The rearrangement joins TRBV7-2 to TRBJ2-7, with D possibly matching TRBD2 (7 bases). With 6 bases removed from V and 0 bases from J, the gap between germline ends came to 15 bases. CDR1 and CDR2 from the germline V gene are SGHTA and FQGNSA. The CDR3 consists of 15 residues. The variable domain in full, with the rest retrieved from reference TRBV7-2 and TRBJ2-7, is GAGVSQSPSNKVTEKGKDVELRCDPISGHTALYWYRQSLGQGLEFLIYFQGNSAPDKSGLPSDRFSAERTGGSVSTLTIQRTQQEDSAVYLCASRPRGRSSYEQYFGPGTRLTVT.

This chain links TRBV6-2 or TRBV6-3 with TRBJ1-1; D unresolved. V was pared by 2 bases and J by 6 bases, with 16 bases between. CDR1 is MNHEY and CDR2 is SVGEGT in the germline V gene. The CDR3 is made up of 15 amino acids. The CDR3 DNA follows: TGTGCCAGCAGTTACGGAGGGTTCGGTGACGCTGAAGCTTTCTTT. Residues: CASSYGGFGDAEAFF.